This T cell receptor (beta chain) comes out of a study of CD8 T cells in ankylosing spondylitis (TCRdb year 2017). About the full investigation: T cell receptor beta repertoires were profiled in healthy donors and ankylosing spondylitis patients so that disease-linked TCR variants could be found. The whole study cohort included 95 to 130 healthy donors and 20 to 25 ankylosing spondylitis patients. Peripheral blood was sampled, and synovial fluid was additionally collected from ankylosing spondylitis patients. Results and caveats for the whole study, not just this receptor: In peripheral blood, the disease-linked clones were found at relatively low frequencies and had a CD8+ phenotype. Some of the motif variants had been reported before in the synovial fluid and blood of reactive arthritis patients, a finding that suggests common disease-initiation mechanisms. Blood from ankylosing spondylitis patients appeared to be characterized by a TCR beta motif composed of roughly eight highly homologous amino acid variants. The disease-linked clones were reported to be significantly enriched in matched synovial fluid samples from ankylosing spondylitis patients.

Sequenced using an Illumina HiSeq 2500. Quantitative 5'-RACE with molecular barcodes was the method used to prepare the TCR beta libraries. Per the authors' processing: A new computational method based on a probabilistic model of VDJ rearrangement was used to identify disease-linked TCR variants. TCRdb trimmed the raw reads at Q25, called clones with MiXCR and kept productive beta chains. All rows with the same CDR3 protein become a single entry with the most common DNA and genes. TCRdb's processing, not the authors' own work, is the source of the V and J calls. Within this sample are about 140,000 distinct CDR3 sequences, with roughly 7.7% of them counted one time only. In total, the top ten clones hold under 7.5% of the sample. The germline V gene (reference sequence) supplies CDR1 SEHNR and CDR2 FQNEAQ. From cysteine to phenylalanine, the CDR3 is 12 amino acids long. The only DNA kept is the CDR3, 36 bases in frame from the first base. V trim: 4 bases; J trim: 7 bases; unmatched bases: 3.

Synovial fluid samples were matched to blood samples from the same ankylosing spondylitis patients. There are many counts of this clonotype. Its antigen is unknown. The sample holds no much larger clone one base away, and base qualities are not on file. The rearrangement combines TRBV7-9 with TRBJ1-2; 7 nucleotides in the junction match TRBD1. Material: synovial fluid, either unsorted or a sorted T cell fraction (not recorded which). The receptor was derived from a male donor with ankylosing spondylitis. The CDR3 protein is CASSYDRAGYTF. At the DNA level, the sequence is TGTGCCAGCAGCTACGACAGGGCTGGCTACACCTTC.